This T cell receptor beta chain originates from a study of control samples from healthy donors and cancer patients. Using immunoSEQ multiplex PCR, the repertoire was profiled, and TCRdb retains in-frame clones only, with some absent. The profile shows about 100,000 clones, 87% of them singletons. This TCR was sampled from a woman aged 45-60 years in good health. Source material: blood.

The CDR3 spells CASSLGRGRRTDTQYF. As DNA, the CDR3 is TGTGCCAGCAGCTTAGGCAGGGGGCGCCGCACAGATACGCAGTATTTT. V usage is TRBV11-2 and J usage is TRBJ2-3; TRBD1 matches at 8 bases. Trimming took 1 base from V and 1 from J; bases not matched to a gene: 4. Germline CDR1 is SGHAT and CDR2 is FQNNGV. The CDR3 is 16 amino acids.